This TCR beta chain was observed in a study of blood T cells in healthy people across ages. With respect to this clonotype: Its target is not known.

V shed 5 bases and J 3 bases; nucleotides not matched to a gene: 7. This CDR3 contains 15 residues. Per the germline V gene, CDR1 is SGHTA and CDR2 is FQGNSA. Findings of the study overall: With unsorted PBMCs, a conclusive comparison of naive versus antigen-experienced cells was not possible.

PCR was performed a second time for roughly 7 to 12 cycles using a sample-barcoded 5' primer and a J-beta primer mix. In TCRdb, the 5' RACE reads were re-called with MiXCR into one record per CDR3 protein. The sample records 1,500,000 or so distinct CDR3 sequences, around 55% being singletons. The V call is TRBV7-2, the J call TRBJ2-3; 8 bases are shared with TRBD1. What was sequenced was blood. The clonotype originates from a man aged 18 to 30 in good health. CDR3 DNA sequence: TGTGCCAGCAGCCCAAGGACAGGGATGACAGATACGCAGTATTTT. This translates into CASSPRTGMTDTQYF.